These 5 T cell receptor beta chains were all obtained from the same sample, sequenced in a study of cytomegalovirus exposure and HLA in healthy donors. PCR involved 60 Vbeta and 13 Jbeta primers. Some clones are missing from TCRdb's copy, which holds only in-frame ones; the method was immunoSEQ multiplex PCR. The data show roughly 180,000 clones, approximately 80% seen once. Sequences were obtained from PBMCs. All receptors come from a woman between 50 and 59 years old in good health and CMV-seropositive.

V is TRBV7-9 and J is TRBJ1-1; D gene unclear. The CDR3 consists of 12 residues. Trimming removed 5 bases at V and 6 bases at J, with 10 bases between. Germline-derived CDR1 and CDR2 are SEHNR and FQNEAQ (reference sequence). The CDR3 region has the DNA TGTGCCAGCAGCCCTCAGGAGGCTGAAGCTTTCTTT. It translates to CASSPQEAEAFF.

This rearrangement joins TRBV28 to TRBJ2-7, with 13 positions matching TRBD2. CDR1 and CDR2 (germline): MDHEN, SYDVKM. The CDR3 sequence is 15 residues long. Trimming took 3 bases from V and 5 from J; bases not matched to a gene: 4. The CDR3 loop is CASSFGLAGDDEQYF. Written as DNA, the CDR3 is TGTGCCAGCAGTTTCGGACTAGCGGGAGACGACGAGCAGTACTTC.

V usage is TRBV7-8 and J usage is TRBJ2-3; a possible D gene is TRBD2 (6 bases). Trimming pared 1 base from V and 1 base from J, leaving 12 bases between. The germline V gene has CDR1 SGHVS and CDR2 FQNEAQ. This CDR3 contains 16 residues. The CDR3 sequence: CASSLVGGWGTDTQYF. CDR3 DNA sequence: TGTGCCAGCAGCTTAGTGGGGGGTTGGGGCACAGATACGCAGTATTTT.

The chain has TRBV4-2 and TRBJ2-7; 8 bases are a match to TRBD2. In germline, CDR1 is LGHNA, CDR2 YNFKEQ. This CDR3 is 16 amino acids long. Trimming took 4 bases from V and 6 from J; bases not matched to a gene: 14. CDR3 in amino acids: CASSLLIGRGVGEQYF. The CDR3 bases are TGTGCCAGCAGCCTCCTCATCGGGCGGGGGGTTGGCGAGCAGTACTTC.

This chain links TRBV29-1 with TRBJ1-2, with D unclear. The CDR3 sequence is 13 residues long. Germline V lookup: CDR1 SQVTM, CDR2 ANQGSEA. The V and J ends lost 3 bases and 3 bases respectively, with 11 bases between them. This CDR3 is CSVEPGYDYGYTF. Written as DNA, the CDR3 is TGCAGCGTTGAGCCGGGGTACGACTATGGCTACACCTTC.